This T cell receptor beta chain was obtained from a study of shared clonotypes between healthy human individuals. V was cut by 4 bases and J by 1 base, with 13 bases left in between. Germline assignment: CDR1 MNHNY and CDR2 SVGAGI (reference sequence). The CDR3 has 15 residues. Over several immunoSEQ plates, each subset's genomic DNA was distributed in even portions. Bulk PBMC genomic DNA spanned ten immunoSEQ deep plates. The protocol was immunoSEQ multiplex PCR, while the TCRdb copy is restricted to in-frame clones and leaves out a portion. The table lists about 510,000 clones, approximately 79% of them singletons.

This clonotype was sampled from a woman in her thirties or forties in good health. Some clones in this sample may be carry-over from other donors' samples. The rearrangement links TRBV6-6 to TRBJ1-1; no clear D. The sequenced sample consisted of PBMCs. CDR3 bases: TGTGCCAGCAGTTTCTCACTAGCCAGGAACACTGAAGCTTTCTTT. Encoded protein: CASSFSLARNTEAFF.